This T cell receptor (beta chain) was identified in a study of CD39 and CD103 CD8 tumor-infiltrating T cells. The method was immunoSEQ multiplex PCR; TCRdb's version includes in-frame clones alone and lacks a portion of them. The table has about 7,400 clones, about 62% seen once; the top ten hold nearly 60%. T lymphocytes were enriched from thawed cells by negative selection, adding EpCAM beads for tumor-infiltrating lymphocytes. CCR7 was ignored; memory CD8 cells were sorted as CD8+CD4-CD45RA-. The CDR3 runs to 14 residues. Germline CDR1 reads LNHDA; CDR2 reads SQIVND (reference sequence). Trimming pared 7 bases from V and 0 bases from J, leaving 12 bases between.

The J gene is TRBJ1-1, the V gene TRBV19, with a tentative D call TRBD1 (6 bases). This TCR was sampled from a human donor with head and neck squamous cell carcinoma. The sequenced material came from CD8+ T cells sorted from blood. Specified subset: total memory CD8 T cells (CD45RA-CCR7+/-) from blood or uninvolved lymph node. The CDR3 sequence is CASIRGQMNTEAFF. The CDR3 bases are TGTGCCAGTATTCGCGGACAGATGAACACTGAAGCTTTCTTT.